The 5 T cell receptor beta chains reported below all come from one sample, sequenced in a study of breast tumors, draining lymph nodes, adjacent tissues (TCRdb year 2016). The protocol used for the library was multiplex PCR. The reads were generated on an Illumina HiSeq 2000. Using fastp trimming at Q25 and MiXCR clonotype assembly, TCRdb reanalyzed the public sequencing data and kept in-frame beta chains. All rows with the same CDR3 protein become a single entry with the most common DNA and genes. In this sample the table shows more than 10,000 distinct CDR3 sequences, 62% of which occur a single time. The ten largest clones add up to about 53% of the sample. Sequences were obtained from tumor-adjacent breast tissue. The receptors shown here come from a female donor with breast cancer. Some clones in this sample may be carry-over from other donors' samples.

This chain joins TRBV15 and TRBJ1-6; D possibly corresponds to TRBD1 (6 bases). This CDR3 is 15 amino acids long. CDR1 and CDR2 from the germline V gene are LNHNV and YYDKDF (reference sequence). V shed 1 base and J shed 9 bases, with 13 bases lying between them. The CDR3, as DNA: TGTGCCACCAGCAGAGGAGGGGGGGATATTTCACCCCTCCACTTT. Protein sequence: CATSRGGGDISPLHF.

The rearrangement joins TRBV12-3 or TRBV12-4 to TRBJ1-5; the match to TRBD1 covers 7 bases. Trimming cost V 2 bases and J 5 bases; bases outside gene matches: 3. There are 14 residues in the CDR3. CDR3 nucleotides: TGTGCCAGCAGTTTAAGAGGGGGCTATCAGCCCCAGCATTTT. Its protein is CASSLRGGYQPQHF.

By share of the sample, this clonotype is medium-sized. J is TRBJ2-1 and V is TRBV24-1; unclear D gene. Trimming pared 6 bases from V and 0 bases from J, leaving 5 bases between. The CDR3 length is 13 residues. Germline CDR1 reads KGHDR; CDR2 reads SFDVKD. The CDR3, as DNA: TGTGCCACCAGTCACAGCTCCTACAATGAGCAGTTCTTC. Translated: CATSHSSYNEQFF.

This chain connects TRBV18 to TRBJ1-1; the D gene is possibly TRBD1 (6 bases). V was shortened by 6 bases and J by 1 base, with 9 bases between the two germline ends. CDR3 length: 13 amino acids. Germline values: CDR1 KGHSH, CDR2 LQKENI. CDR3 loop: CASSEQGNTEAFF. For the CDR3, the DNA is TGTGCCAGCTCGGAACAGGGGAACACTGAAGCTTTCTTT.

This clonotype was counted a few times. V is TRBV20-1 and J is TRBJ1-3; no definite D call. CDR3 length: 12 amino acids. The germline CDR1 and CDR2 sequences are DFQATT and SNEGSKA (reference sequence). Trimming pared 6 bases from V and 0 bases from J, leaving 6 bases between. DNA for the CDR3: TGCAGTGCCCCGAACTCTGGAAACACCATATATTTT. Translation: CSAPNSGNTIYF.